This T cell receptor (beta chain) was captured in a study of T cells after yellow fever vaccination. In the study overall: By means of CD3, CD45RA, CCR7 and CD95, the EM, EMRA, CM and Tscm memory subsets were sorted. Researchers used SMART-Seq v4 Ultra Low Input to prepare fractions that had low cell numbers. Study conclusions and caveats: From the bulk population, abundant clonotypes could contaminate and appear within FACS-sorted repertoires.

Synthesis of TCR cDNA relied on 5'RACE template switching, which attached a universal primer site and UMIs. Each CDR3 protein gets one entry after TCRdb re-called the 5' RACE reads with MiXCR. The data show more than 25,000 distinct CDR3 sequences, just under 6.5% seen once. The CDR3 covers 13 residues. Germline loops: CDR1 MNHNY, CDR2 SVGAGI (reference sequence). V lost 2 bases, J lost 8 bases, and 12 bases lay in between. Many counts were recorded for this clonotype. This receptor was identified in a man aged 30 to 45 who received the YFV17D yellow fever vaccine. The chain has TRBV6-6 and TRBJ1-1, with a possible D match to TRBD1 (5 bases). The sample was PBMCs, either bulk or a sorted T-cell subset (CD4+, CD8+, memory, or dextramer-sorted; not recorded which), taken on the day of the yellow fever booster vaccination. The CDR3 sequence is CASSYPRTSEAFF. Written as DNA, the CDR3 is TGTGCCAGCAGTTACCCCCGGACATCAGAAGCTTTCTTT.